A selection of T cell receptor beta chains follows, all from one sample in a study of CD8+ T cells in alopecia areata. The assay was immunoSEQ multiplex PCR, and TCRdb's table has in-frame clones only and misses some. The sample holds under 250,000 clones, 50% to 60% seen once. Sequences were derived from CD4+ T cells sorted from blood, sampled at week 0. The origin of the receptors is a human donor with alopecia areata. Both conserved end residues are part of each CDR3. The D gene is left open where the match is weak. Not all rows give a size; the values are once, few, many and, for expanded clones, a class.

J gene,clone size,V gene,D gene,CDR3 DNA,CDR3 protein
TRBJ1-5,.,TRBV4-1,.,TGCGCCAGCAGCCGATACAGGGTCGGTCAGCCCCAGCATTTT,CASSRYRVGQPQHF
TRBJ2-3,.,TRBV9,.,TGTGCCAGCAGCGTAGGAGGAGGGGCCACAGATACGCAGTATTTT,CASSVGGGATDTQYF
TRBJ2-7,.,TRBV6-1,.,TGTGCCAGCAGTGTTGGGACCGAGCAGTACTTC,CASSVGTEQYF
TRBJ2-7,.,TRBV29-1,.,TGCAGTGCTAGCGCCTCCGCCTACGAGCAGTACTTC,CSASASAYEQYF
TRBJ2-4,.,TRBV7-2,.,TGTGCCAGCAGCCAGCGGGACAGATCTTGGAACATTCAGTACTTC,CASSQRDRSWNIQYF
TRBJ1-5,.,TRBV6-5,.,TGTGCCCCACTGGGGGGAAATCAGCCCCAGCATTTT,CAPLGGNQPQHF
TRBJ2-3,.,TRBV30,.,TGTGCCTGGAGTCTAACCGCCCTTAGTCGAGATACGCAGTATTTT,CAWSLTALSRDTQYF
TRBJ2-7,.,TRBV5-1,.,TGCGCCAGCTCCGGGAACTACGAGCAGTACTTC,CASSGNYEQYF
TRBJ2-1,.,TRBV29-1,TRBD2,TGCAGCGTTGAAGGCGGGAGCTCCTACAATGAGCAGTTCTTC,CSVEGGSSYNEQFF
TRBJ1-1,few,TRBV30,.,TGTGCCTGGAGTGTACGTCCCTCTGAAGCTTTCTTT,CAWSVRPSEAFF
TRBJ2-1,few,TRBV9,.,TGTGCCAGCAGCGTTTCGGGCGGAAATGAGCAGTTCTTC,CASSVSGGNEQFF
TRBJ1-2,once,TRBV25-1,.,TGTGCCAGCAGTGAATCCCCGGACGGTATCTATGGCTACACCTTC,CASSESPDGIYGYTF
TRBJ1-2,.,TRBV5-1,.,TGCGCCAGCAGCTTGGAGGCACCTAGCTATGGCTACACCTTC,CASSLEAPSYGYTF
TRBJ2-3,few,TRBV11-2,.,TGTGCCAGCAGCCCAGGCCAGGCAGATACGCAGTATTTT,CASSPGQADTQYF
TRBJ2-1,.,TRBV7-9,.,TGTGCCAATTCGAGGACAGATAACAATGAGCAGTTCTTC,CANSRTDNNEQFF
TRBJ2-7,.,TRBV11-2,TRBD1,TGTGCCAGCAGCTACTCAACCGGGACAGGGGTGGTATACGAGCAGTACTTC,CASSYSTGTGVVYEQYF
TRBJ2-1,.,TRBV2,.,TGTGCCAGCAGTGAAAAAGTCAAAGATTACAATGAGCAGTTCTTC,CASSEKVKDYNEQFF
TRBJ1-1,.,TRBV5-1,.,TGCGCCAGCAGCTTGGAACTGAACACTGAAGCTTTCTTT,CASSLELNTEAFF
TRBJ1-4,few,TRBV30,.,TGTGCCTGGAGTGTTAAGTGGGGTGAAAAACTGTTTTTT,CAWSVKWGEKLFF
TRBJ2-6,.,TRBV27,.,TGTGCCAGCAGTCCCACCCCGACAGCCTCTGGGGCCAACGTCCTGACTTTC,CASSPTPTASGANVLTF
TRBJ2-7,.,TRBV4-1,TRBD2,TGCGCCAGCAGCCAAGTAGATAGCGGGGGACTTTACGAGCAGTACTTC,CASSQVDSGGLYEQYF
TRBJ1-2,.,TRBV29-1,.,TGCAGCGTTGAGGGGGAAACAGGTCCCTATGGCTACACCTTC,CSVEGETGPYGYTF
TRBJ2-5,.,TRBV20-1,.,TGCAGTGCTAGAGATCGAGAGACCCAGTACTTC,CSARDRETQYF
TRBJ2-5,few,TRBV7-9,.,TGTGCCAGCAGATCGACAGTCCAAGAGACCCAGTACTTC,CASRSTVQETQYF
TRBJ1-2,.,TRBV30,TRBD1,TGTGCCTGGAGTAAGAGGACAGGGGAGGTCTTC,CAWSKRTGEVF
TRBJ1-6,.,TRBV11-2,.,TGTGCCAGCAGCTTACCCCCTCAGGGAGTATTTTCACCCCTCCACTTT,CASSLPPQGVFSPLHF
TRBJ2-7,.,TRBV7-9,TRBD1,TGTGCCAGCAGCCCAACCGGGACAGGGATTAAGTACGAGCAGTACTTC,CASSPTGTGIKYEQYF
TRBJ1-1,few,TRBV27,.,TGTGCCAGCTCAGCGGCAGGTTCGTGGGTGAACACTGAAGCTTTCTTT,CASSAAGSWVNTEAFF
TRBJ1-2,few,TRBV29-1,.,TGCAGCGTTCAGGCTGTGGACTATGGCTACACCTTC,CSVQAVDYGYTF
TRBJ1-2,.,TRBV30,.,TGTGCCTGGAGTGTACTTGAGCGCAACCTCTTCCTCAGAGGCTACACCTTC,CAWSVLERNLFLRGYTF
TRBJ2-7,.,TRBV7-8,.,TGTGCCAGCAGGGAGAGTCTTGGTCACGAGCAGTACTTC,CASRESLGHEQYF
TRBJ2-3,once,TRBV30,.,TGTGCCTGGGCCCGCGGGTACACAGATACGCAGTATTTT,CAWARGYTDTQYF
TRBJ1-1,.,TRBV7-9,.,TGTGCCAGCAGCGATGAGAGCTGGGACACTGAAGCTTTCTTT,CASSDESWDTEAFF
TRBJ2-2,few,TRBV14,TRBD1,TGTGCCAGCAGCCAACGGACAGGGGGTACCGGGGAGCTGTTTTTT,CASSQRTGGTGELFF
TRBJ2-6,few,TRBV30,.,TGTGCCTGGGACAGGTACCTGAGCTCTGGGGCCAACGTCCTGACTTTC,CAWDRYLSSGANVLTF